This T cell receptor beta chain was observed in a study of OX40 agonist ivuxolimab in advanced cancers. Overall study results and limits: There was clonal expansion of CD4+ and CD8+ blood T cells by week 6 at 0.1 to 3.0 mg/kg. Which antigen the expanded peripheral T cells recognized is unknown.

Worth noting for this clone: The antigen is undetermined.

Trimming took 4 bases from V and 7 from J, leaving 17 bases between them. This CDR3 is 14 amino acids long. Germline V gene data show CDR1 as PRHDT and CDR2 as FYEKMQ (reference sequence). The data were produced by immunoSEQ multiplex PCR, yet TCRdb's version contains in-frame clones alone and is incomplete. The sample has 100,000 or so clones, about 96% seen once. The cohort excluded patients with autoimmune disease history or systemic immunosuppression. The TCR originated in an adult with an advanced solid tumor such as melanoma, head and neck, liver or kidney cancer. Sample: CD4+ or CD8+ T cells sorted from blood, taken in a trial of the OX40 agonist ivuxolimab. V usage is TRBV13 and J usage is TRBJ2-7; D may be TRBD1 (7 bases). This CDR3 is CASSSQDRAGEQYF. The CDR3 DNA sequence: TGTGCCAGCAGCTCACAAGACAGGGCGGGGGAGCAGTACTTC.